This T cell receptor (beta chain) is from a study of blood T cell repertoires in COVID-19. About the research overall: Samples came from the United States, Italy and Spain, spanning acute and convalescent COVID-19. T cells, B-cell-depleted T cells, or PBMCs supplied cDNA or gDNA.

As handled by the study authors: Nucleated cell number was recorded as an estimate derived from reference gene primer amplification. The table came from immunoSEQ multiplex PCR; TCRdb's copy has only in-frame clones and leaves some out. V, J and clone size are taken as reported in that table, and D and trimming were inferred from the DNA itself. The sample holds about 61,000 clones, around 85% seen once. The trim removed 2 bases at V and 9 bases at J, leaving 8 bases unmatched. CDR1 is MNHEY and CDR2 is SVGEGT in the germline V gene. The CDR3 has 15 residues. The sequenced sample was peripheral blood. The rearrangement uses TRBV6-2 or TRBV6-3 and TRBJ2-1, with 9 bases fitting TRBD1. The TCR sequence derives from a woman between 65 and 79 years old with acute or convalescent COVID-19. The CDR3 loop reads CASSYTVTGGGEQFF. The CDR3 DNA reads TGTGCCAGCAGTTACACTGTGACAGGGGGGGGTGAGCAGTTCTTC.